This T cell receptor (beta chain) was profiled in a study of response to subunit inactivated influenza vaccine. Findings and caveats of the study: Few new T cells, the authors suggested, are recruited by each seasonal influenza vaccination.

This clonotype was picked up a small number of times. Antigen specificity is unknown. In TCRdb, the RT-PCR reads were re-called with MiXCR into one record per CDR3 protein. The sample includes about 180,000 distinct CDR3 sequences, roughly 10% of them seen just once. Per germline, CDR1 ENHRY and CDR2 SYGVKD. Deletions cut 2 bases from V and 3 bases from J, with 8 bases between. This CDR3 is 14 amino acids long. The chain uses TRBV10-3 and TRBJ1-5; D is undetermined. This TCR derives from a man aged 50-75 years who received an inactivated influenza vaccine. The sample was CD8+ T cells sorted from PBMCs, taken roughly 24 months after vaccination. The CDR3 region has the DNA TGTGCCATCAGTGAGCGAGGTTTCAATCAGCCCCAGCATTTT. Its translation is CAISERGFNQPQHF.